Described below is a single TCR beta chain sequence and its context. The protocol was immunoSEQ multiplex PCR, while the TCRdb copy is restricted to in-frame clones and leaves out a portion. This table has fewer than 150,000 clones, less than 85% appearing once. This record belongs to a study of blood T cell repertoires in COVID-19. In terms of age and location, participants ranged from about 18 to 90 years and lived in about 25 US areas. Participant-given clinical history determined each cohort assignment. The CDR3 has 16 amino acids. The germline CDR1 and CDR2 sequences are KGHSH and LQKENI. V was pared by 4 bases and J by 6 bases, with 13 bases of the junction left unmatched.

The sequence was obtained from a woman in her late teens or twenties who had been exposed to COVID-19. This chain joins TRBV18 and TRBJ1-1, with 8 bases identical to TRBD1. Sequenced: PBMCs or T cells enriched from blood (not recorded which). Written as DNA, the CDR3 is TGTGCCAGCTCACTGTCAGCAGGGGGCCGTTACCCTGAAGCTTTCTTT. It encodes CASSLSAGGRYPEAFF.